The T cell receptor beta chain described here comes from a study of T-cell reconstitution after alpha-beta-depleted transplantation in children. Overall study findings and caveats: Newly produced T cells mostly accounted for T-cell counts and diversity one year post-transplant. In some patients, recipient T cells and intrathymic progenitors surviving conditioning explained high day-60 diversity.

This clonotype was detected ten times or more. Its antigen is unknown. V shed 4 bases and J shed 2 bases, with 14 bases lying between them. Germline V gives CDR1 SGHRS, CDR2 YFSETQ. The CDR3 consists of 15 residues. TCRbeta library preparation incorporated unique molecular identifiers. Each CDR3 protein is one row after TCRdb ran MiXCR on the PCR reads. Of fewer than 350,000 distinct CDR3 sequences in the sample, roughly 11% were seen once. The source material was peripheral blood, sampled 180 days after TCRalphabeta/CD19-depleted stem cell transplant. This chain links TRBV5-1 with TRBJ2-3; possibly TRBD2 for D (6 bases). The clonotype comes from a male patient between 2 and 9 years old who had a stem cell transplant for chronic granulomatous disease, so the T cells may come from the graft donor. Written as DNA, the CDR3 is TGCGCCAGCAGCCCCTCGGGGGACCACACAGATACGCAGTATTTT. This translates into CASSPSGDHTDTQYF.